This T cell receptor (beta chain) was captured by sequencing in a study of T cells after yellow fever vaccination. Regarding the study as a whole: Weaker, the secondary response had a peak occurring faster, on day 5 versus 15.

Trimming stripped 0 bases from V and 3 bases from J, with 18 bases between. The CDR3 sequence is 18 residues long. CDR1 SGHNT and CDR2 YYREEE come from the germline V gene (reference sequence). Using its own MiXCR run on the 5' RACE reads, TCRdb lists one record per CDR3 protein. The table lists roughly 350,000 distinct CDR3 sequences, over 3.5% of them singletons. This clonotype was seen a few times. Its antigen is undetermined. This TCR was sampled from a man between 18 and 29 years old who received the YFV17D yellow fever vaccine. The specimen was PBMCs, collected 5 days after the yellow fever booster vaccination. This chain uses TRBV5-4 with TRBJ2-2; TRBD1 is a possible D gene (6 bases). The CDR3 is CASSLETGIPFYTGELFF. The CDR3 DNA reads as TGTGCCAGCAGCTTGGAAACAGGGATCCCTTTTTACACCGGGGAGCTGTTTTTT.